The entry below describes one TCR beta chain. The record originates from a study of blood T cell repertoires in COVID-19. Measured with immunoSEQ multiplex PCR; TCRdb has only the in-frame clones, and not every one. This sample carries 380,000 or so clones, roughly 86% of them seen once, and the ten largest clones take about 2.1%. CDR1 is LGHDT and CDR2 is YNNKEL in the germline V gene (reference sequence). The CDR3 consists of 16 residues. V dropped 1 base and J dropped 6; count of bases not matched to a gene: 8. Cohorts were based on clinical histories the participants reported. This chain uses TRBV3-1 (or the pseudogene TRBV3-2) with TRBJ2-1, with 8 bases identical to TRBD2. The sample taken for sequencing was PBMCs or T cells enriched from blood (not recorded which). This TCR came from a woman aged 40 to 55 with acute COVID-19. CDR3 sequence (DNA): TGTGCCAGCAGCCAAGGGTGGGAGCGGGGGCCCAATGAGCAGTTCTTC. Its protein is CASSQGWERGPNEQFF.